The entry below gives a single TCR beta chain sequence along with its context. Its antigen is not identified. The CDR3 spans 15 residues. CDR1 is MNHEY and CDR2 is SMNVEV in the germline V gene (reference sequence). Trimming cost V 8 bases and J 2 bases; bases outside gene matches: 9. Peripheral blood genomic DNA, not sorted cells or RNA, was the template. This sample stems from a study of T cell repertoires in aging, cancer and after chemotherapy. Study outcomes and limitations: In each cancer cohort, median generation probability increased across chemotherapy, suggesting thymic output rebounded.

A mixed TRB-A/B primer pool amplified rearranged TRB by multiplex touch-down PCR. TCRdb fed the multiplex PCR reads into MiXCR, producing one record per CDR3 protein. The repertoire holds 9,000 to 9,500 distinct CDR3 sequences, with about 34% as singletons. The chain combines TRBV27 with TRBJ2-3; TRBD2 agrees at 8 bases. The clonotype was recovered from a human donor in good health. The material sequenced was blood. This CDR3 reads CASGPGAGVTDTQYF. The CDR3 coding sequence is TGTGCCAGCGGACCCGGAGCGGGGGTCACAGATACGCAGTATTTT.